This T cell receptor (beta chain) came from a study of blood T cell repertoires in COVID-19. Assay used: immunoSEQ multiplex PCR; TCRdb lists only in-frame clones, some missing. Among 250,000 to 300,000 clones listed, roughly 86% were seen once. CDR3 size: 13 residues. Deletions cut 0 bases from V and 3 bases from J, with 5 bases between. Looked up from germline, CDR1 is LGHDT and CDR2 is YNNKEL (reference sequence). This clone was seen a handful of times. The sequence derives from a woman under 40 with COVID-19, enrolled during active disease. V is TRBV3-1 (or the pseudogene TRBV3-2) and J is TRBJ1-2; the D is unclear. What was sequenced was peripheral blood. For the CDR3, the DNA is TGTGCCAGCAGCCAAGACCCATACTATGGCTACACCTTC. This translates into CASSQDPYYGYTF.